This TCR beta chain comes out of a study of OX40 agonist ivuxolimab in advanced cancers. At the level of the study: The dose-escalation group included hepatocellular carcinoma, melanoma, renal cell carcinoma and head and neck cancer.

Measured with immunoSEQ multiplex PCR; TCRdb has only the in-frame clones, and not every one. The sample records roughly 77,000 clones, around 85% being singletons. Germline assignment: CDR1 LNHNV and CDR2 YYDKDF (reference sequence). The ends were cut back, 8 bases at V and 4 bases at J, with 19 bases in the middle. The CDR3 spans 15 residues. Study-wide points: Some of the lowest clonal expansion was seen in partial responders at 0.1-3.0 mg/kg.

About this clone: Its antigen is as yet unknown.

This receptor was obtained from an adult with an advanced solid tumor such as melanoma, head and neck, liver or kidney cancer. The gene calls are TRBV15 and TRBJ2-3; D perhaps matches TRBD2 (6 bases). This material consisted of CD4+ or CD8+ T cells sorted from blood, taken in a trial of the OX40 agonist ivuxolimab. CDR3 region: CATRQYVREADTQYF. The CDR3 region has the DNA TGTGCCACCCGCCAATACGTTAGGGAGGCAGATACGCAGTATTTT.